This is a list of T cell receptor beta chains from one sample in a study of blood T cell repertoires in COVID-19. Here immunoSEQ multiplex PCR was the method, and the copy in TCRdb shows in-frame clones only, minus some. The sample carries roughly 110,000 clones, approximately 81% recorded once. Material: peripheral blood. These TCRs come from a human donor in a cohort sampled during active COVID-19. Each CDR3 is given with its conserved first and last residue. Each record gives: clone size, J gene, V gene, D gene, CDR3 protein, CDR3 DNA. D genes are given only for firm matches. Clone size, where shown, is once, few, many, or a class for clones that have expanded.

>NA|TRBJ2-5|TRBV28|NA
CASGPTVEVVKTQYF
TGTGCCAGCGGTCCCACTGTGGAGGTCGTGAAGACCCAGTACTTC
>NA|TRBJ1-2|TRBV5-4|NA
CASSSDGSYGYTF
TGTGCCAGCAGCAGCGACGGAAGCTATGGCTACACCTTC
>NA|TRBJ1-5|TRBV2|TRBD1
CASSRGQNQPQHF
TGTGCCAGCAGTAGGGGACAGAATCAGCCCCAGCATTTT
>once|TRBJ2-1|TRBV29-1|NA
CSVTDGVDEQFF
TGCAGCGTTACTGACGGGGTCGATGAGCAGTTCTTC
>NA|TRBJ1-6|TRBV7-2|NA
CASSEGVGNSPLHF
TGTGCCAGCAGCGAGGGGGTTGGGAATTCACCCCTCCACTTT
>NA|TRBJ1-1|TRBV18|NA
CASSLGSDTEAFF
TGTGCCAGCTCCCTCGGTTCGGACACTGAAGCTTTCTTT
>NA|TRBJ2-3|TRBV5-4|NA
CASSPSLASSADTQYF
TGTGCCAGCAGCCCCTCCCTGGCTAGCTCGGCAGATACGCAGTATTTT
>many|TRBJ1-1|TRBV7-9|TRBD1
CATSGQGGTEAFF
TGTGCCACTTCGGGACAGGGAGGTACTGAAGCTTTCTTT
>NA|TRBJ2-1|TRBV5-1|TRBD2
CASSQTLTSGTPYNEQFF
TGCGCCAGCAGCCAAACCCTGACTAGCGGGACCCCCTACAATGAGCAGTTCTTC
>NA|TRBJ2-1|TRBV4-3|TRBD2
CASSQEAGGLNEQFF
TGCGCCAGCAGCCAAGAGGCGGGAGGGCTGAATGAGCAGTTCTTC
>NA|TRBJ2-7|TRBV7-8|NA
CASSSHGRLGSYEQYF
TGTGCCAGCAGCTCACATGGGCGTCTTGGGTCCTACGAGCAGTACTTC
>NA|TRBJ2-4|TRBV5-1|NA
CASSLQAGTKNIQYF
TGCGCCAGCAGCTTGCAGGCAGGAACCAAAAACATTCAGTACTTC
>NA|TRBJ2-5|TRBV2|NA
CASSLTGLETQYF
TGTGCCAGCAGTCTGACAGGTTTAGAGACCCAGTACTTC
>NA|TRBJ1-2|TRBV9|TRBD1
CASSVEGQGARGYTF
TGTGCCAGCAGCGTAGAGGGACAGGGGGCAAGGGGCTACACCTTC
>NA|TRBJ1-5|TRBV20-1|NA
CSASSAGWNSNQPQHF
TGCAGTGCTAGTAGTGCAGGGTGGAATAGCAATCAGCCCCAGCATTTT
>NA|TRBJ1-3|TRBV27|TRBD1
CASSQQGPGNTIYF
TGTGCCAGCAGTCAACAGGGGCCTGGAAACACCATATATTTT
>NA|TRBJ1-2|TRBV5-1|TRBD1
CASSLVQGDYGYTF
TGCGCCAGCAGCTTGGTACAGGGGGACTATGGCTACACCTTC
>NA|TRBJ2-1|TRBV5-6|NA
CASSPGTQNNEQFF
TGTGCCAGCAGCCCCGGGACTCAAAACAATGAGCAGTTCTTC
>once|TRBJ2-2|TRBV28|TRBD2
CASSPPLAGIGRHTGELFF
TGTGCCAGCAGTCCTCCACTAGCGGGAATTGGTCGGCACACCGGGGAGCTGTTTTTT
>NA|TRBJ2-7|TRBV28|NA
CASSKGGVTYEQYF
TGTGCCAGCAGTAAGGGGGGGGTCACCTACGAGCAGTACTTC
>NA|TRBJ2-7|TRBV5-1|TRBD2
CASSLYAGGSSYEQYF
TGCGCCAGCAGCTTGTACGCGGGAGGGAGCTCCTACGAGCAGTACTTC
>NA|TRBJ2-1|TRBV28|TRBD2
CASSIAGVEGNEQFF
TGTGCCAGCAGTATAGCGGGAGTGGAGGGGAATGAGCAGTTCTTC
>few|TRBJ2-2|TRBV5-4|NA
CATHSMNTGELFF
TGTGCCACTCACTCTATGAACACCGGGGAGCTGTTTTTT
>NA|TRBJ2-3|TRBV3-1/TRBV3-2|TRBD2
CASRRSGATPDTQYF
TGTGCCAGCAGACGGAGCGGGGCCACCCCAGATACGCAGTATTTT